Sequencing of this TCR beta chain was carried out in a study of blood T cell repertoires in COVID-19. Study details: The study drew acute and convalescent COVID-19 samples from the United States, Italy and Spain. PBMCs, B-cell-depleted T cells, or T cells provided the cDNA or gDNA that made up the material.

Up to 2 weeks before entering the study, exposed participants had met a COVID-19 case. V lost 6 bases to trimming and J lost 3 bases, with 9 bases between them. CDR3 length: 13 residues. Original methodology: Nucleated cell counts were estimated from reference gene primer amplification. Some clones are missing from TCRdb's copy, which holds only in-frame ones; the method was immunoSEQ multiplex PCR. V and J calls and clone size are as listed in that table; D and trimming were resolved from the DNA. This table has 110,000 to 150,000 clones, roughly four fifths appearing once. This TCR came from a woman younger than 30 who had been exposed to COVID-19. This chain joins TRBV12-3 or TRBV12-4 and TRBJ1-5; no firm D call. The specimen sequenced was PBMCs or T cells enriched from blood (not recorded which). CDR3 nucleotides: TGTGCCAGCAGATGGGAGGACAATCAGCCCCAGCATTTT. Protein product: CASRWEDNQPQHF.